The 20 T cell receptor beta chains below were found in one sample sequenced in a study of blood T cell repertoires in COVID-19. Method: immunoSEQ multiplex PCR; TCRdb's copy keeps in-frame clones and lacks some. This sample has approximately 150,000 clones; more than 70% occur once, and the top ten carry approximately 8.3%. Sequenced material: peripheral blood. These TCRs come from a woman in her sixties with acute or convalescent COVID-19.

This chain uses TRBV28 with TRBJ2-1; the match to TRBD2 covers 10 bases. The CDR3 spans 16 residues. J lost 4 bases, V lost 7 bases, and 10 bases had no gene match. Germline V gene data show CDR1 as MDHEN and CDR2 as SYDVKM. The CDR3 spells CASTRGGTSVYNEQFF. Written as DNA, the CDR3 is TGTGCCAGCACCCGAGGGGGGACTAGCGTGTACAATGAGCAGTTCTTC.

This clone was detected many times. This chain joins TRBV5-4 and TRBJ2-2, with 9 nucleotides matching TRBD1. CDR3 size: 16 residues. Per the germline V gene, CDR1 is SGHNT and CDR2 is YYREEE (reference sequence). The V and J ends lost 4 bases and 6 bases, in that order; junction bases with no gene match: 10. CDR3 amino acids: CASSPGQGRFAGELFF. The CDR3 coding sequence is TGTGCCAGCAGCCCGGGACAGGGAAGATTTGCCGGGGAGCTGTTTTTT.

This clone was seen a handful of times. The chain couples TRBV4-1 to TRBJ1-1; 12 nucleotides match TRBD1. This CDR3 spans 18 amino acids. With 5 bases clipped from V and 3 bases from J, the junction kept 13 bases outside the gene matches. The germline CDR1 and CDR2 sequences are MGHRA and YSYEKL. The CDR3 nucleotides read TGCGCCAGCAGCGGGGACAGGGGGCGCTTGGTCTTGGACACTGAAGCTTTCTTT. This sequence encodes CASSGDRGRLVLDTEAFF.

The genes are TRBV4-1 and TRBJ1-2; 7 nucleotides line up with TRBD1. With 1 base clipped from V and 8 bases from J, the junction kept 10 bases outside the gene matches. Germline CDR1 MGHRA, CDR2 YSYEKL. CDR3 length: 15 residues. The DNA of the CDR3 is TGCGCCAGCAGCCAAGTCGGGACAGAACCCCTGGGCTACACCTTC. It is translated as CASSQVGTEPLGYTF.

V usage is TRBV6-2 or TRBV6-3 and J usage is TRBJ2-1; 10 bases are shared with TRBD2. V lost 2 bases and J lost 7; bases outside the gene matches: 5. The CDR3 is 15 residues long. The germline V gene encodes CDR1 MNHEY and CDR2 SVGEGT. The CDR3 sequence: CASSYERGGLNEQFF. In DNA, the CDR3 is TGTGCCAGCAGTTACGAGCGGGGGGGCCTGAATGAGCAGTTCTTC.

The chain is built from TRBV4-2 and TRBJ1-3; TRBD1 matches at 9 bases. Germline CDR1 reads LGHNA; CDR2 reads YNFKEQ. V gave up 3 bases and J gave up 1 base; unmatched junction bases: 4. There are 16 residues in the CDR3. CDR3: CASSQLQGASGNTIYF. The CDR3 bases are TGTGCCAGCAGCCAGTTACAGGGGGCTTCTGGAAACACCATATATTTT.

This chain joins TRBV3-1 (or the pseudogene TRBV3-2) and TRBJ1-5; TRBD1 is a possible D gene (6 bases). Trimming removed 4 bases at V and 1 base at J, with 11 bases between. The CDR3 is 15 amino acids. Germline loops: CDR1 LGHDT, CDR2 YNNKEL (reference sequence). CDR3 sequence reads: CASSLGGGSNQPQHF. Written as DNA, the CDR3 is TGTGCCAGCAGCCTAGGCGGGGGCAGCAATCAGCCCCAGCATTTT.

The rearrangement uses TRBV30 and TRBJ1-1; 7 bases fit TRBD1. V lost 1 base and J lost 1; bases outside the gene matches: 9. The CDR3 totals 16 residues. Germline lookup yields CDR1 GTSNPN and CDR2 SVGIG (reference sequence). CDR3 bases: TGTGCCTGGAGTGAGCCAGGGGGGAAAAGGAACACTGAAGCTTTCTTT. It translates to CAWSEPGGKRNTEAFF.

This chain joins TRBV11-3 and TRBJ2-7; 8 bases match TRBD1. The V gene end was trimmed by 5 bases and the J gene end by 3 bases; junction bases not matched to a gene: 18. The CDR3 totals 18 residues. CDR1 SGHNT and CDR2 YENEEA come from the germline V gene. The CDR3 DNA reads TGTGCCAGCAGCCCTAGGCCCTTTTCCCTTGGACAGGGCTACGAGCAGTACTTC. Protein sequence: CASSPRPFSLGQGYEQYF.

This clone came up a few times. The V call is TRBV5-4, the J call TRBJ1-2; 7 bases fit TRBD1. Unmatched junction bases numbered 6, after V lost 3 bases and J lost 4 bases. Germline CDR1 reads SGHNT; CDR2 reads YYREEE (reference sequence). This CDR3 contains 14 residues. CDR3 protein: CASSSTGFAYGYTF. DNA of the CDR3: TGTGCCAGCAGCTCGACAGGGTTTGCCTATGGCTACACCTTC.

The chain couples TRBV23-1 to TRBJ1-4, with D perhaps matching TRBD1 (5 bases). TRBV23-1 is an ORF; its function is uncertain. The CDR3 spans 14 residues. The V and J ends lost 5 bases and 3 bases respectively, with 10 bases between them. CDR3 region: CASSRGRSNEKLFF. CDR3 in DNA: TGCGCCAGCAGTAGGGGCAGATCTAATGAAAAACTGTTTTTT.

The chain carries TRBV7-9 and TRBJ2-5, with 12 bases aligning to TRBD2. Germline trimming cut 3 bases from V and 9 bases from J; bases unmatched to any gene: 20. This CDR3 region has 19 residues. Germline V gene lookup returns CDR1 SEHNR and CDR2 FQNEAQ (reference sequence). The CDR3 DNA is TGTGCCAGCAGCTTCCCAACTCGCTCTAGCGGGGGGGCAGGAAGGGCCCAGTACTTC. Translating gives CASSFPTRSSGGAGRAQYF.

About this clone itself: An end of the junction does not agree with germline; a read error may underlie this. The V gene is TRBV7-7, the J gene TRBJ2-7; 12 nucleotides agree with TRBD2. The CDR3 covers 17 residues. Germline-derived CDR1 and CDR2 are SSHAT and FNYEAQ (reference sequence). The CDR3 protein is CASSLGTSGGRTYEQYF. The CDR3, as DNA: TGTGCTAGCAGCTTAGGTACTAGCGGGGGGCGAACCTACGAGCAGTACTTC.

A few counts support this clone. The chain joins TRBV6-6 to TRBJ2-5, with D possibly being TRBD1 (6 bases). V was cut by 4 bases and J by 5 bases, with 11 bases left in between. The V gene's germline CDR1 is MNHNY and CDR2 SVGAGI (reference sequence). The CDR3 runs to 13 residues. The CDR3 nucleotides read TGTGCCAGCAGTTCTCAGGGGTCGGAGACCCAGTACTTC. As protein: CASSSQGSETQYF.

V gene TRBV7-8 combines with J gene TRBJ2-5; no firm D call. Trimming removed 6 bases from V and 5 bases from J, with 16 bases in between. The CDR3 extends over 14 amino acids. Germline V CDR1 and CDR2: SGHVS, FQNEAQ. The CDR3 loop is CASRLTAIPETQYF. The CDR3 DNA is TGTGCCAGCAGATTAACAGCTATTCCGGAGACCCAGTACTTC. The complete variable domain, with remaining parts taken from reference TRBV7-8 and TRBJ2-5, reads GAGVSQSPRYKVAKRGQDVALRCDPISGHVSLFWYQQALGQGPEFLTYFQNEAQLDKSGLPSDRFFAERPEGSVSTLKIQRTQQEDSAVYLCASRLTAIPETQYFGPGTRLLVL.

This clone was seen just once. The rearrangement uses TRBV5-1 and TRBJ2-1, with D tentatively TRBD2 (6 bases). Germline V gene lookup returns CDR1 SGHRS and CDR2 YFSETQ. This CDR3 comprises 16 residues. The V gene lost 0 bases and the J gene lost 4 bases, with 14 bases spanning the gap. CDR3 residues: CASSLEGAGMYNEQFF. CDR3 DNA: TGCGCCAGCAGCTTGGAAGGTGCGGGAATGTACAATGAGCAGTTCTTC.

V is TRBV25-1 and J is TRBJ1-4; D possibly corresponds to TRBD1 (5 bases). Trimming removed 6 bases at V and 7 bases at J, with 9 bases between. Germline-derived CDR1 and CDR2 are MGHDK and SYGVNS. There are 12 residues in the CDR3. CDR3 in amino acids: CASRLTAEKLFF. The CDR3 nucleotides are TGTGCCAGCAGACTGACAGCTGAAAAACTGTTTTTT.

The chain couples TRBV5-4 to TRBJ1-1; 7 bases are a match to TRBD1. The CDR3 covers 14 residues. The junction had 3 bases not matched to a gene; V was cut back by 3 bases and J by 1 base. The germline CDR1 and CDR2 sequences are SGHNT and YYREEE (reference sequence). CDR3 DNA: TGTGCCAGCAGCTGGGACAGAACGAACACTGAAGCTTTCTTT. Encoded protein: CASSWDRTNTEAFF.

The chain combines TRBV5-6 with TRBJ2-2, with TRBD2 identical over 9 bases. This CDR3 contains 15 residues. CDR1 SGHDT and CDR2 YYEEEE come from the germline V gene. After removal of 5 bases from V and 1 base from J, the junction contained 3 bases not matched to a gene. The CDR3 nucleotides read TGTGCCAGCAGTCGACTAGCGGAGAACACCGGGGAGCTGTTTTTT. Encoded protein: CASSRLAENTGELFF. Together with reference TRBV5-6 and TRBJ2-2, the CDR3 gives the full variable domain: DAGVTQSPTHLIKTRGQQVTLRCSPKSGHDTVSWYQQALGQGPQFIFQYYEEEERQRGNFPDRFSGHQFPNYSSELNVNALLLGDSALYLCASSRLAENTGELFFGEGSRLTVL.

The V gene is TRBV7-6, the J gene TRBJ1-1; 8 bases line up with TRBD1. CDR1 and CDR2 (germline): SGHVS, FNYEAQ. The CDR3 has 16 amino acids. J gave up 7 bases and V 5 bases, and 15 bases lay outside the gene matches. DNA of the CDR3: TGTGCCAGCAGCGCTTATGGCAGGGGGCGCGCCTTTGAAGCTTTCTTT. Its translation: CASSAYGRGRAFEAFF. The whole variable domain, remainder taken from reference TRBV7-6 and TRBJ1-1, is GAGVSQSPRYKVTKRGQDVALRCDPISGHVSLYWYRQALGQGPEFLTYFNYEAQQDKSGLPNDRFSAERPEGSISTLTIQRTEQRDSAMYRCASSAYGRGRAFEAFFGQGTRLTVV.